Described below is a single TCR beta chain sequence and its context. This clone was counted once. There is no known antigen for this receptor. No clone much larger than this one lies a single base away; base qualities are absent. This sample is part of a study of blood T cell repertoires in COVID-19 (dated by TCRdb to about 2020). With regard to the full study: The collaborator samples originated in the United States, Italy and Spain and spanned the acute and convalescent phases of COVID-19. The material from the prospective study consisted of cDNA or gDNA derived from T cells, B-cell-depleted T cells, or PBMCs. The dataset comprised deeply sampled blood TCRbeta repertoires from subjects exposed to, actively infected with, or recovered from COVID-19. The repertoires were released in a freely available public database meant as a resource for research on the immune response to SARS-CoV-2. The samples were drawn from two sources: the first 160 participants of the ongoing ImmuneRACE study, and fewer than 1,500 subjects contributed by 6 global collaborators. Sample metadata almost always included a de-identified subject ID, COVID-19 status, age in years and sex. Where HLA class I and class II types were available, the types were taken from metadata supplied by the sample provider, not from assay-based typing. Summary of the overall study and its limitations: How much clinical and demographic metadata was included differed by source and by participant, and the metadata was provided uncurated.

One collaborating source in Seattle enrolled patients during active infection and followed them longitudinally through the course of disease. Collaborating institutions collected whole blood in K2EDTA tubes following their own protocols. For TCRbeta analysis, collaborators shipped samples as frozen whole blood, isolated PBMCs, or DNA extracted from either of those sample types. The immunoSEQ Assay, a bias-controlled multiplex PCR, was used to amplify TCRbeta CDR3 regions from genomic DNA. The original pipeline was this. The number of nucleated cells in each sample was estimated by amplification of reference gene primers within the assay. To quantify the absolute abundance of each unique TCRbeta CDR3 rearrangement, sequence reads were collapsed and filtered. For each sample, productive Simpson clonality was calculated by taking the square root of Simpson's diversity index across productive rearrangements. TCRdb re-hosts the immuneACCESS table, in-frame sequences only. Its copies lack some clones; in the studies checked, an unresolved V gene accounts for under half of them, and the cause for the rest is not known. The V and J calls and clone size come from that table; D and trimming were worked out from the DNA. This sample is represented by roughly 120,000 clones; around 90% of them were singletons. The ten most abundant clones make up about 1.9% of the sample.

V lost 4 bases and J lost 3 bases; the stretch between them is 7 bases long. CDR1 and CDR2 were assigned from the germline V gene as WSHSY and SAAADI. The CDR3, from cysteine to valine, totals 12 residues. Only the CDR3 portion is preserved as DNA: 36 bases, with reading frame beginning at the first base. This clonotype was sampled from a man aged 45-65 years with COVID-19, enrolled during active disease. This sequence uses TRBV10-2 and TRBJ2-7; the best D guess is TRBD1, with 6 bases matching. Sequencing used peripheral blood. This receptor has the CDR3 CASSADSYEQYV. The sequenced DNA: TGCGCCAGCAGTGCGGACAGCTACGAGCAGTACGTC.